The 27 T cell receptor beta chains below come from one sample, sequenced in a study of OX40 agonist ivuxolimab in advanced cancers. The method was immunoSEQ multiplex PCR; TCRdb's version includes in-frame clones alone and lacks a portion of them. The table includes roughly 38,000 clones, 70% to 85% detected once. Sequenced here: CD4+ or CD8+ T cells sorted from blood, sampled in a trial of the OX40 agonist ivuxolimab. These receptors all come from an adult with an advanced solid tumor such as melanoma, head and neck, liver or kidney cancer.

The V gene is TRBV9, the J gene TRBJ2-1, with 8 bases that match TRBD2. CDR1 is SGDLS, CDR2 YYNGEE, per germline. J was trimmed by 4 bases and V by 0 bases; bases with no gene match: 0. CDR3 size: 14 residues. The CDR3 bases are TGTGCCAGCAGCGTAGGCGGGGGGTACAATGAGCAGTTCTTC. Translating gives CASSVGGGYNEQFF.

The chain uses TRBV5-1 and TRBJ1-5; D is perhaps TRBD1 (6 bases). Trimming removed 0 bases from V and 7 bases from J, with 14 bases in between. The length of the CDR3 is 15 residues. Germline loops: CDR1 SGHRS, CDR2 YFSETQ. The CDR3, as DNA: TGCGCCAGCAGCTTGGCCGGAGAGGGGGACCAGCCCCAGCATTTT. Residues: CASSLAGEGDQPQHF.

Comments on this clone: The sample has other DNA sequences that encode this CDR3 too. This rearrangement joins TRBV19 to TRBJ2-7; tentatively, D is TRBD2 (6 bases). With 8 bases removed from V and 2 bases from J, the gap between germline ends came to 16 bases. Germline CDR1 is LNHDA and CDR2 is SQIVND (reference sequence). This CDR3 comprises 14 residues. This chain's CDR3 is CASASRRGTYEQYF. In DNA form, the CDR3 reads TGTGCCAGTGCAAGTAGGCGCGGGACCTACGAGCAGTACTTC.

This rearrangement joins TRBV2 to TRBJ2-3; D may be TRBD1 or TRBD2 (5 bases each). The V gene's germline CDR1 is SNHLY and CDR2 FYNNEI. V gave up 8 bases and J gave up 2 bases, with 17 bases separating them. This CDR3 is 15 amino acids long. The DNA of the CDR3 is TGTGCCAGCCGGGTGGGGGACGGATCCACAGATACGCAGTATTTT. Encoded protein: CASRVGDGSTDTQYF.

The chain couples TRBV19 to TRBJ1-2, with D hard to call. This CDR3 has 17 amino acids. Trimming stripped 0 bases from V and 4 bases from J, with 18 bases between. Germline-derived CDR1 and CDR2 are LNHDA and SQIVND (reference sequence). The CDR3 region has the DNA TGTGCCAGTAGTATAGATCCGCGGATGCTCGGACCCTATGGCTACACCTTC. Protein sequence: CASSIDPRMLGPYGYTF. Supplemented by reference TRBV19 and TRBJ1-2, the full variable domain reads DGGITQSPKYLFRKEGQNVTLSCEQNLNHDAMYWYRQDPGQGLRLIYYSQIVNDFQKGDIAEGYSVSREKKESFPLTVTSAQKNPTAFYLCASSIDPRMLGPYGYTFGSGTRLTVV.

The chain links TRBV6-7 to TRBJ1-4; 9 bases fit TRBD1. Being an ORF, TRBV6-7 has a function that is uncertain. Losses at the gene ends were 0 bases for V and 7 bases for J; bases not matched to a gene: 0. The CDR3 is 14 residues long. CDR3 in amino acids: CASSYSGQGEKLFF. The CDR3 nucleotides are TGTGCCAGCAGTTACTCGGGACAGGGTGAAAAACTGTTTTTT.

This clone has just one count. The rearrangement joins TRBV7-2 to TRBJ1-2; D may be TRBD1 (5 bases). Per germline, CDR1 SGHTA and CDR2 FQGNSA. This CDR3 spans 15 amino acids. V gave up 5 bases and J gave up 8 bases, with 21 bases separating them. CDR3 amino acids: CASSHLLTGEGGYTF. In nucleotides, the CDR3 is TGTGCCAGCAGCCACCTTCTGACCGGGGAGGGGGGCTACACCTTC.

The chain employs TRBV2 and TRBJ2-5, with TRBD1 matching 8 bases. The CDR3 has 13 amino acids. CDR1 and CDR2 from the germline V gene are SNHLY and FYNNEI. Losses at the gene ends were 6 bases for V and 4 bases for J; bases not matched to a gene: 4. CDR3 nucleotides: TGTGCCAGCAGACCTACAGGGGGAGAGACCCAGTACTTC. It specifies CASRPTGGETQYF.

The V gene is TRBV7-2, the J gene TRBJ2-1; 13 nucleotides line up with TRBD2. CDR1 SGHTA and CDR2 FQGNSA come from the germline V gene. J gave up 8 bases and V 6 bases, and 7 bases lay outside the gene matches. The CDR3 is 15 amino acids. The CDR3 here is CASRPLAGGMYEQFF. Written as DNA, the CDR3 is TGTGCCAGCAGGCCACTAGCGGGGGGGATGTATGAGCAGTTCTTC.

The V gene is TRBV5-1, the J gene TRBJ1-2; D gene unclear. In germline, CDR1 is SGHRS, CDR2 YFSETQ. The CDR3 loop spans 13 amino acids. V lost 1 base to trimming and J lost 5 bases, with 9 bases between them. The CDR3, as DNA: TGCGCCAGCAGCTTGACTGGGGAATATGGCTACACCTTC. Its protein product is CASSLTGEYGYTF. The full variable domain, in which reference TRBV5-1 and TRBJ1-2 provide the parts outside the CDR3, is KAGVTQTPRYLIKTRGQQVTLSCSPISGHRSVSWYQQTPGQGLQFLFEYFSETQRNKGNFPGRFSGRQFSNSRSEMNVSTLELGDSALYLCASSLTGEYGYTFGSGTRLTVV.

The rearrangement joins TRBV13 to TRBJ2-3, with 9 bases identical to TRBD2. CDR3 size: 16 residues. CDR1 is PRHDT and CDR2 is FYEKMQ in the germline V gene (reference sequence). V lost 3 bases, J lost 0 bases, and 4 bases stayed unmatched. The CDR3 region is CASSLFSGGSTDTQYF. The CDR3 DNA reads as TGTGCCAGCAGCTTGTTCAGCGGGGGGAGCACAGATACGCAGTATTTT.

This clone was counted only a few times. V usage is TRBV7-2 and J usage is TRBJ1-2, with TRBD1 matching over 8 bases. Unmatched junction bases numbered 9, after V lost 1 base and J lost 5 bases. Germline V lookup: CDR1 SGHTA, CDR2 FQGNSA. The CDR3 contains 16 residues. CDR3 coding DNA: TGTGCCAGCAGCTTAGGGCTCGGACAGGGTTTTTATGGCTACACCTTC. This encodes CASSLGLGQGFYGYTF.

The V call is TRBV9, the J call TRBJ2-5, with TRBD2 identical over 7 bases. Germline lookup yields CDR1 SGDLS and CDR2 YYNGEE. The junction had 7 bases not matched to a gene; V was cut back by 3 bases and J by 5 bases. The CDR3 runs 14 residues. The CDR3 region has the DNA TGTGCCAGCAGCGCCAGACTAGCTAGCGAGACCCAGTACTTC. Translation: CASSARLASETQYF.

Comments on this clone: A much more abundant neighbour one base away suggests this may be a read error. In DNA form, the CDR3 reads TGTGCCAGCAGCTTTGGCGGGGGGGCGGAGACCCAGTACTTC. Its translation: CASSFGGGAETQYF. The rearrangement links TRBV7-3 to TRBJ2-5; TRBD2 agrees at 9 bases. Trimming at V came to 3 bases and at J to 5 bases, leaving 4 bases not matched to a gene. This CDR3 comprises 14 residues. Germline CDR1 SGHTA, CDR2 FQGTGA.

The CDR3 sequence is CASSHTDTQYF. As DNA, the CDR3 is TGTGCCAGCAGCCACACAGATACGCAGTATTTT. The chain combines TRBV11-2 with TRBJ2-3; D is unresolved. The CDR3 is 11 residues long. V dropped 5 bases and J dropped 2 bases, with 2 bases sitting between them. Looked up from germline, CDR1 is SGHAT and CDR2 is FQNNGV.

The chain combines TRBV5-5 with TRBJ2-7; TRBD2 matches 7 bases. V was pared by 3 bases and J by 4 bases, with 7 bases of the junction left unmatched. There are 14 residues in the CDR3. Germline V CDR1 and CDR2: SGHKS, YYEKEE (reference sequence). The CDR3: CASSSGLGGYEQYF. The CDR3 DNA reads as TGTGCCAGCAGCTCCGGGCTGGGGGGGTACGAGCAGTACTTC.

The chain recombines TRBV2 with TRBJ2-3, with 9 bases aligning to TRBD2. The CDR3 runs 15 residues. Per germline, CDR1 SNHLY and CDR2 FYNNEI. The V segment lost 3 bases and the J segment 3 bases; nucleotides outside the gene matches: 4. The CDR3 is CASSDWLAGTDTQYF. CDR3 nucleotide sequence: TGTGCCAGCAGTGACTGGCTAGCGGGGACAGATACGCAGTATTTT.

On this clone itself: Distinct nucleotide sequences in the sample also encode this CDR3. The chain's CDR3 is CAWRGLAEETQYF. CDR3 DNA: TGTGCCTGGAGAGGACTAGCCGAGGAGACCCAGTACTTC. The chain joins TRBV30 to TRBJ2-5; 8 bases match TRBD2. Germline CDR1 reads GTSNPN; CDR2 reads SVGIG (reference sequence). V lost 3 bases and J lost 5; bases outside the gene matches: 5. The CDR3 extends over 13 amino acids.

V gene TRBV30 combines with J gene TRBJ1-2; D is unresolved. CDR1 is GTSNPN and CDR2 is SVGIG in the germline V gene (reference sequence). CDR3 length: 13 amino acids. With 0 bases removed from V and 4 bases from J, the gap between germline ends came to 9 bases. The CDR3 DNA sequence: TGTGCCTGGAGTGTGGTACCAACCTATGGCTACACCTTC. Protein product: CAWSVVPTYGYTF.

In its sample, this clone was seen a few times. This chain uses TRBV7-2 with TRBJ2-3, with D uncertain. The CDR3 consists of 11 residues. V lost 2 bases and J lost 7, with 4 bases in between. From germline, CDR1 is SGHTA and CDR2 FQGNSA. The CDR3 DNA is TGTGCCAGCAGCTTAAGACATACGCAGTATTTT. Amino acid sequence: CASSLRHTQYF.

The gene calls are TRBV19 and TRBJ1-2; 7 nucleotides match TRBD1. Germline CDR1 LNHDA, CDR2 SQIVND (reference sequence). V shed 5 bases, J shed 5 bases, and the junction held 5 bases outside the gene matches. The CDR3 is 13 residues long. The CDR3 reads CASSVPGGYGYTF. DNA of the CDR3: TGTGCCAGTAGTGTCCCAGGGGGTTATGGCTACACCTTC.

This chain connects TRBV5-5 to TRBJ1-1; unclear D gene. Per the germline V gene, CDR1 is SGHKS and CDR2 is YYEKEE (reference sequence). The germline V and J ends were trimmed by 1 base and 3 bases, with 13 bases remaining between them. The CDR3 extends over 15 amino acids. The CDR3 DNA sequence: TGTGCCAGCAGCTTGCTACCCACCCAGGACACTGAAGCTTTCTTT. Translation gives CASSLLPTQDTEAFF.

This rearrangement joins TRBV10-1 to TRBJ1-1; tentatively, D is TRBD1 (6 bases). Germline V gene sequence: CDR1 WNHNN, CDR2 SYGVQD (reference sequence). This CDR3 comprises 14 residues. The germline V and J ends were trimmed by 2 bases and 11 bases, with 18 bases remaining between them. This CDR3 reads CASSENWGARAAFF. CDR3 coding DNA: TGCGCCAGCAGTGAGAATTGGGGGGCGCGCGCGGCTTTCTTT.

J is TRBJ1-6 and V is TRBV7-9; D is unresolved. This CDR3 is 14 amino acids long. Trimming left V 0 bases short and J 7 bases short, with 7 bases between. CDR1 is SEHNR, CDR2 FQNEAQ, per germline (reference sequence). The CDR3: CASSLAGYNSPLHF. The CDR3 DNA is TGTGCCAGCAGCTTAGCAGGGTACAATTCACCCCTCCACTTT.

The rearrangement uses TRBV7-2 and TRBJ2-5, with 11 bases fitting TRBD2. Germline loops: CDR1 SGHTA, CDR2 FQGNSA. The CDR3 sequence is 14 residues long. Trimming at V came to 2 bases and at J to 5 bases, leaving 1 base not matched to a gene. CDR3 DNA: TGTGCCAGCAGCTTAAGACTAGCGGGGGAGACCCAGTACTTC. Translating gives CASSLRLAGETQYF. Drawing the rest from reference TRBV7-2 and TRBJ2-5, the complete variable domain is GAGVSQSPSNKVTEKGKDVELRCDPISGHTALYWYRQSLGQGLEFLIYFQGNSAPDKSGLPSDRFSAERTGGSVSTLTIQRTQQEDSAVYLCASSLRLAGETQYFGPGTRLLVL.

The CDR3 spells CASSLRGGPGTDTQYF. CDR3 nucleotide sequence: TGTGCCAGCAGCCTTCGGGGGGGCCCCGGCACAGATACGCAGTATTTT. The chain is built from TRBV9 and TRBJ2-3; 8 bases are shared with TRBD2. CDR3 length: 16 residues. V lost 4 bases to trimming and J lost 1 base; unmatched junction nucleotides: 8. Germline V gives CDR1 SGDLS, CDR2 YYNGEE.

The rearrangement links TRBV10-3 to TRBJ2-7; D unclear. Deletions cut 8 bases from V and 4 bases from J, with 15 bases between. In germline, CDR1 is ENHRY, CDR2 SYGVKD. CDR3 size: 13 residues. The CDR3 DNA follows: TGTGCCATCGGTATTCTCGGCGAATACGAGCAGTACTTC. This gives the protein CAIGILGEYEQYF.